This record looks at one T cell receptor (beta chain) sequence and its context. The record originates from a study of control samples from healthy donors and cancer patients. CDR1 and CDR2 from the germline V gene are SGHAT and FQNNGV. The CDR3 is made up of 15 amino acids. V lost 5 bases and J lost 6, with 16 bases in between. Clones were read by immunoSEQ multiplex PCR, and TCRdb kept only the in-frame ones, dropping some. This sample carries some 150,000 clones, over 85% of them seen once, and the ten largest clones take over 2%. What was sequenced was blood. This rearrangement joins TRBV11-2 to TRBJ1-4, with D unclear. The TCR originated in a man aged 45 to 65 in good health. CDR3 protein: CASSQAGASDEKLFF. In DNA form, the CDR3 reads TGTGCCAGCAGCCAAGCAGGTGCTTCTGATGAAAAACTGTTTTTT.